The 24 T cell receptor beta chains below were found in one sample sequenced in a study of OX40 agonist ivuxolimab in advanced cancers. Libraries were made using the immunoSEQ multiplex PCR assay. TCRdb took this table from immuneACCESS and kept in-frame rearrangements with V and J called. Such tables lack part of the clones; where checked against another copy, unresolved V genes explain under half of the gap, and the rest is unexplained. In all, the sample holds about 96,000 clones, and about 90% of those were seen once. 1.5% to 2% of the sample is taken by the ten largest. Sequenced here: CD4+ or CD8+ T cells sorted from blood, sampled in a trial of the OX40 agonist ivuxolimab. These receptors were collected from an adult with an advanced solid tumor such as melanoma, head and neck, liver or kidney cancer.

The chain uses TRBV7-8 and TRBJ2-7; D remains unclear. V was trimmed by 1 base and J by 5 bases, leaving 3 bases between them. CDR1 SGHVS and CDR2 FQNEAQ come from the germline V gene. This CDR3 region has 11 residues. The chain's CDR3 is CASSLVHEQYF. The CDR3, as DNA: TGTGCCAGCAGCTTAGTCCACGAGCAGTACTTC. Together with reference TRBV7-8 and TRBJ2-7, the CDR3 gives the full variable domain: GAGVSQSPRYKVAKRGQDVALRCDPISGHVSLFWYQQALGQGPEFLTYFQNEAQLDKSGLPSDRFFAERPEGSVSTLKIQRTQQEDSAVYLCASSLVHEQYFGPGTRLTVT.

A few counts support this clone. V gene TRBV19 combines with J gene TRBJ2-5; the match to TRBD1 covers 9 bases. Trimming took 11 bases from V and 5 from J; bases not matched to a gene: 9. The CDR3 loop spans 13 amino acids. CDR1 and CDR2 from the germline V gene are LNHDA and SQIVND (reference sequence). Here the CDR3 DNA reads TGTGCCCTGGACAGGGGAATTTGGGAGACCCAGTACTTC. It translates to CALDRGIWETQYF.

The chain employs TRBV12-1 and TRBJ2-5; the table assigns TRBD1, which was not confirmed against the DNA. TRBV12-1 is designated a pseudogene. The CDR3 loop spans 16 amino acids. The CDR3 DNA follows: TGTGCCAGCAGCTTTTGGGTAGGGACAGACAAAGAGACCCAGTACTTC. This translates into CASSFWVGTDKETQYF.

V gene TRBV19 combines with J gene TRBJ1-3; D possibly corresponds to TRBD1 (5 bases). The CDR3 is 18 amino acids. V was cut by 4 bases and J by 4 bases, with 23 bases left in between. CDR1 and CDR2 (germline): LNHDA, SQIVND (reference sequence). The CDR3 bases are TGTGCCAGTAGTACCGAGGGACCTGCCGTTCTAACGGGAAACACCATATATTTT. Translation gives CASSTEGPAVLTGNTIYF.

The V call is TRBV19, the J call TRBJ2-3, with TRBD1 as a possible D gene (5 bases). Germline V gene data show CDR1 as LNHDA and CDR2 as SQIVND (reference sequence). The V and J ends lost 1 base and 6 bases respectively, with 14 bases between them. The CDR3 totals 15 residues. The CDR3 DNA is TGTGCCAGTAGTATAGCCCAGGGCCCCGGCGATACGCAGTATTTT. Protein: CASSIAQGPGDTQYF.

J is TRBJ1-5 and V is TRBV28; D possibly corresponds to TRBD1 (6 bases). CDR3 size: 16 residues. The V gene lost 5 bases and the J gene lost 3 bases, with 17 bases spanning the gap. Germline values: CDR1 MDHEN, CDR2 SYDVKM. The CDR3 sequence is CASSPTTGPYNQPQHF. The CDR3 DNA is TGTGCCAGCAGTCCCACAACAGGGCCCTACAATCAGCCCCAGCATTTT.

Only a few counts were recorded for this clone. The rearrangement uses TRBV29-1 and TRBJ2-7; possibly TRBD1 for D (5 bases). From germline, CDR1 is SQVTM and CDR2 ANQGSEA. V lost 5 bases to trimming and J lost 0 bases, with 14 bases between them. The CDR3 totals 14 residues. The CDR3 here is CSVNLQGSSYEQYF. CDR3 DNA: TGCAGCGTTAACCTCCAGGGAAGCTCCTACGAGCAGTACTTC.

The sample holds one count of this clone. The rearrangement links TRBV7-9 to TRBJ2-7, with 8 bases lining up with TRBD2. This CDR3 spans 16 amino acids. V lost 5 bases, J lost 6 bases, and 15 bases stayed unmatched. Germline CDR1 SEHNR, CDR2 FQNEAQ (reference sequence). The CDR3, as DNA: TGTGCCAGCAGCCCATCTCTTGCGGGGGGTTCGGGCGAGCAGTACTTC. This gives the protein CASSPSLAGGSGEQYF. Using reference TRBV7-9 and TRBJ2-7 for the parts outside the CDR3, the full variable domain is DTGVSQNPRHKITKRGQNVTFRCDPISEHNRLYWYRQTLGQGPEFLTYFQNEAQLEKSRLLSDRFSAERPKGSFSTLEIQRTEQGDSAMYLCASSPSLAGGSGEQYFGPGTRLTVT.

The rearrangement links TRBV18 to TRBJ1-1; D uncertain. The CDR3 is made up of 13 amino acids. Trimming removed 4 bases from V and 1 base from J, with 7 bases in between. The V gene's germline CDR1 is KGHSH and CDR2 LQKENI. The CDR3 sequence: CASSHGENTEAFF. The CDR3, as DNA: TGTGCCAGCTCACACGGGGAGAACACTGAAGCTTTCTTT.

The V and J genes are TRBV7-9 and TRBJ2-5; 7 bases line up with TRBD2. Unmatched junction bases numbered 16, after V lost 4 bases and J lost 11 bases. Germline CDR1 reads SEHNR; CDR2 reads FQNEAQ (reference sequence). This CDR3 is built from 15 residues. CDR3 residues: CASSSTSATTLEQYF. The CDR3, as DNA: TGTGCCAGCAGCTCTACTAGCGCGACTACGTTAGAGCAGTACTTC.

The gene calls are TRBV29-1 and TRBJ1-2; D is ambiguous. The germline gives CDR1 SQVTM, CDR2 ANQGSEA. This CDR3 comprises 12 residues. Deletions cut 3 bases from V and 8 bases from J, with 13 bases between. CDR3 DNA sequence: TGCAGCGTTGACCCTAGGGCGATCGGCTACACCTTC. Protein product: CSVDPRAIGYTF.

J is TRBJ2-2 and V is TRBV7-3; D remains unclear. The CDR3 contains 12 residues. V dropped 2 bases and J dropped 3 bases, with 1 base sitting between them. Germline V gene lookup returns CDR1 SGHTA and CDR2 FQGTGA. The CDR3 sequence is CASSLDTGELFF. In nucleotides, the CDR3 is TGTGCCAGCAGCTTAGACACCGGGGAGCTGTTTTTT.

As for this clone: Mismatch with germline at one junction end may stem from a read error. The V gene is TRBV30, the J gene TRBJ2-7; 9 bases agree with TRBD1. The CDR3 has 14 amino acids. Germline-derived CDR1 and CDR2 are GTSNPN and SVGIG (reference sequence). CDR3 DNA: TGTGCCTGGGGATACAGGACAGGGGTACCCCCAGACGACTTC. Translated: CAWGYRTGVPPDDF.

The V call is TRBV5-5, the J call TRBJ2-3, with 9 bases aligning to TRBD2. CDR1 is SGHKS and CDR2 is YYEKEE in the germline V gene (reference sequence). The CDR3 is 17 residues long. Unmatched junction bases numbered 11, after V lost 4 bases and J lost 2 bases. The CDR3 sequence is CASSHFEREEFTDTQYF. Written as DNA, the CDR3 is TGTGCCAGCAGCCATTTTGAGCGGGAGGAATTCACAGATACGCAGTATTTT.

The V and J genes are TRBV7-3 and TRBJ2-3; D is ambiguous. V lost 3 bases and J lost 6, with 16 bases in between. The CDR3 contains 15 residues. CDR1 and CDR2 from the germline V gene are SGHTA and FQGTGA. In nucleotides, the CDR3 is TGTGCCAGCAGCTTCAACCCGGGCGACCCGGATACGCAGTATTTT. It codes for CASSFNPGDPDTQYF.

The V call is TRBV28, the J call TRBJ2-1; 8 nucleotides align to TRBD2. Germline CDR1 is MDHEN and CDR2 is SYDVKM. CDR3 length: 16 residues. Losses at the gene ends were 6 bases for V and 4 bases for J; bases not matched to a gene: 11. The CDR3 DNA is TGTGCCAGCAGCTCCCCCGGGGGGGCCGTTTACAATGAGCAGTTCTTC. Its protein product is CASSSPGGAVYNEQFF.

The chain joins TRBV5-6 to TRBJ2-6; D uncertain. Deletions cut 2 bases from V and 1 base from J, with 19 bases between. CDR1 is SGHDT and CDR2 is YYEEEE in the germline V gene. The CDR3 runs 19 residues. The CDR3 reads CASSFFGRLTQSGANVLTF. DNA for the CDR3: TGTGCCAGCAGCTTTTTTGGTAGGTTAACTCAGTCTGGGGCCAACGTCCTGACTTTC.

The chain employs TRBV6-5 and TRBJ2-1, with D possibly being TRBD1 (6 bases). Trimming removed 4 bases at V and 8 bases at J, with 15 bases between. The CDR3 contains 14 residues. Germline values: CDR1 MNHEY, CDR2 SVGAGI. In DNA, the CDR3 is TGTGCCAGCAGTTTCAGCGGTAAGGGGGATGAGCAGTTCTTC. Protein: CASSFSGKGDEQFF.

This clone appeared a single time. The CDR3 DNA sequence: TGTGCCAGCAGCGTAGTATCGGGGACAGGGAGCTCTGGAAACACCATATATTTT. Its protein is CASSVVSGTGSSGNTIYF. The chain joins TRBV9 to TRBJ1-3; 9 bases are a match to TRBD1. CDR3 length: 18 residues. V trimming: 0 bases; J trimming: 0 bases; junction bases outside the gene matches: 7. The V gene's germline CDR1 is SGDLS and CDR2 YYNGEE.

The table lists this clone with a few counts. The gene calls are TRBV9 and TRBJ2-2; D remains ambiguous. The V and J ends lost 4 bases and 2 bases respectively, with 6 bases between them. The CDR3 is made up of 13 amino acids. The germline V gene has CDR1 SGDLS and CDR2 YYNGEE. The DNA for the CDR3 is TGTGCCAGCAGCCTAGTAAACACCGGGGAGCTGTTTTTT. Translating gives CASSLVNTGELFF.

The chain joins TRBV30 to TRBJ1-2; D uncertain. The V gene's germline CDR1 is GTSNPN and CDR2 SVGIG (reference sequence). There are 16 residues in the CDR3. Trimming shortened V by 6 bases and J by 4 bases, and 24 bases separated the two germline ends. CDR3 nucleotide sequence: TGTGCCTGCGCACACCCGTTGGCTCGTGATGGCTATGGCTACACCTTC. It is translated as CACAHPLARDGYGYTF. Full variable domain (missing parts from reference TRBV30 and TRBJ1-2): SQTIHQWPATLVQPVGSPLSLECTVEGTSNPNLYWYRQAAGRGLQLLFYSVGIGQISSEVPQNLSASRPQDRQFILSSKKLLLSDSGFYLCACAHPLARDGYGYTFGSGTRLTVV.

This clone was picked up one time. The V gene is TRBV27, the J gene TRBJ2-3; 7 positions agree with TRBD2. From germline, CDR1 is MNHEY and CDR2 SMNVEV (reference sequence). Trimming cost V 3 bases and J 3 bases; bases outside gene matches: 3. CDR3 size: 14 residues. Here the CDR3 DNA reads TGTGCCAGCAGTTTGGGGAGGGTAACAGATACGCAGTATTTT. Protein product: CASSLGRVTDTQYF.

The genes are TRBV7-3 and TRBJ1-5; D perhaps matches TRBD1 (5 bases). The CDR3 spans 14 residues. V dropped 3 bases and J dropped 4 bases, with 10 bases sitting between them. The germline CDR1 and CDR2 sequences are SGHTA and FQGTGA. CDR3 DNA sequence: TGTGCCAGCAGCTTCGGGGGAATAAATCAGCCCCAGCATTTT. Its protein is CASSFGGINQPQHF.

DNA for the CDR3: TGCGCCAGCAGCCGCACAATTTGGCAGGCCGGGGAAGCTTTCTTT. Translating it yields CASSRTIWQAGEAFF. The genes are TRBV4-3 and TRBJ1-1, with unresolved D. Trimming shortened V by 4 bases and J by 8 bases, and 20 bases separated the two germline ends. CDR3 length: 15 residues. Germline assignment: CDR1 LGHNA and CDR2 YSLEER.